This TCR beta chain derives from a study of cytomegalovirus exposure and HLA in healthy donors. About the research overall: The Caucasian-associated ancestry cluster held under 90% of more than 350 genotyped donors.

PCR amplification relied on 60 Vbeta primers (plus 13 Jbeta primers). Profiling relied on immunoSEQ multiplex PCR, and the TCRdb table lists in-frame clones only, not all of them. Here the sample spans 190,000 or so clones, roughly 77% being singletons. Points on this clone: Antigen specificity is unknown.

Study results and limitations: Overall, roughly 160 TCR beta chains were annotated as cytomegalovirus-associated. From TCR beta sequences, most subjects' HLA-A and HLA-B alleles were reportedly predicted accurately. There were a few CMV-associated chains whose specificity for CMV antigens was confirmed in vitro.

This CDR3 is built from 16 residues. From germline, CDR1 is GTSNPN and CDR2 SVGIG (reference sequence). V lost 0 bases and J lost 0, with 14 bases in between. This TCR was recovered from a male donor in good health and CMV-seropositive. Sequencing input: PBMCs. V gene TRBV30 combines with J gene TRBJ1-1, with D uncertain. For the CDR3, the DNA is TGTGCCTGGAGTGTCCGGCAGGTTTACATGAACACTGAAGCTTTCTTT. Translation gives CAWSVRQVYMNTEAFF.